Included here is one T cell receptor beta chain sequence, with context. What it recognizes is unknown. The V segment lost 8 bases and the J segment 3 bases; nucleotides outside the gene matches: 6. The CDR3 is made up of 14 amino acids. Germline-derived CDR1 and CDR2 are MNHEY and SMNVEV (reference sequence). The sample is drawn from a study of cytomegalovirus exposure and HLA in healthy donors. The PCR was carried out with 60 Vbeta primers and 13 Jbeta primers. Assay used: immunoSEQ multiplex PCR; TCRdb lists only in-frame clones, some missing. The sample contains 130,000 or so clones, around 85% of which appear only once. General observations from the study: There were reportedly fewer N-insertions in an Asian-associated ancestry cluster than the approximately 640-donor mean, in a later analysis. Some public TCRs appeared in many individuals, while most sequences were rare. Among TCR beta chains, those listed as cytomegalovirus-associated numbered 164. It was likely that a cluster of highly shared sequence variants was a sequencing artifact.

The clonotype was recovered from a man aged 30 to 45 in good health and CMV-seronegative. The chain links TRBV27 to TRBJ2-2, with 7 bases that match TRBD1. The sequencing sample was made of PBMCs. The CDR3 DNA reads TGTGCCAGCCAGACAGGGAAGTACACCGGGGAGCTGTTTTTT. Protein sequence: CASQTGKYTGELFF.